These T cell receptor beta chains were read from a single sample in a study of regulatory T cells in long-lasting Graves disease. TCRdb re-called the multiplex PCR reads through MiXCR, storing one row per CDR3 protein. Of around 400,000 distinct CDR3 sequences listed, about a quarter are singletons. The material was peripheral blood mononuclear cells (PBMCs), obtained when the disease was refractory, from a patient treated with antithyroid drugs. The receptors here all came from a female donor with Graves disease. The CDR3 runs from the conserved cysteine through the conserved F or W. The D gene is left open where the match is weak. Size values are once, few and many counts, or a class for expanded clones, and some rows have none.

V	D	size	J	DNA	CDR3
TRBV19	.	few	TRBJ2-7	TGTGCCAGTAGCCCGGGACGGTCCTACGAGCAGTGCTTC	CASSPGRSYEQCF
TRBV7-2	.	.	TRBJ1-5	TGTGCCAGCAGTCCTACTCGAGATCAGCCCCAGCATTTT	CASSPTRDQPQHF
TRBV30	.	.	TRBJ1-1	TGTGCCTGGAGTCCGCCTCCCGGGGTGAACACTGAAGCTTTCTTT	CAWSPPPGVNTEAFF
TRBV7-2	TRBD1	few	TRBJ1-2	TGTGCCAGCAGCCCCACCGGCCGACAGGGAGGCCTCTATGGCTACACCTTC	CASSPTGRQGGLYGYTF
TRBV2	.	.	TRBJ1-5	TGTGCCAGCAGACAGTATAGCAATCAGCCCCAGCATTTT	CASRQYSNQPQHF
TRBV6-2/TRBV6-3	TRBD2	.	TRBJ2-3	TGTGCCAGCCATTTAGCGGGAAGCACAGATACGCAGTATTTT	CASHLAGSTDTQYF
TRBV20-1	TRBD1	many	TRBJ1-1	TGCAGTGCCGAAAGGACAGGGGGGATCACTGAAGCTTTCTTT	CSAERTGGITEAFF
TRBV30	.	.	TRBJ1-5	TGTGCCTGGAGTGGCCTACAGGGAAGTCAGCCCCAGCATTTT	CAWSGLQGSQPQHF
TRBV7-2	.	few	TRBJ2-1	TGTGCCAGTAGACTAGTCTTCTCTGAGCAGTTCTTC	CASRLVFSEQFF
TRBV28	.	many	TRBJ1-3	TGTGCCAGCAGTTCCGGGGGAACTGGAAACACCATATATTTT	CASSSGGTGNTIYF
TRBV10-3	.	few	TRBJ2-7	TGTGCCATCAGTGATCGTGGCGCCTACGAGCAGTACTTC	CAISDRGAYEQYF
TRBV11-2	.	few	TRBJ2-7	TGTGCCAGCAGCTCCCTTCGTAGCTACGAGCAGTACTTC	CASSSLRSYEQYF
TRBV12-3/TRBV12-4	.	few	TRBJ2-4	TGTGCCAGCAGTTACCGGGAGATAAACATTCAGTACTTC	CASSYREINIQYF
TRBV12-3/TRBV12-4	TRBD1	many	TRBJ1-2	TGTGCCAGCAGCCAGACTGCGACAGGGCAGCACTACACCTTC	CASSQTATGQHYTF
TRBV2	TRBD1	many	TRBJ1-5	TGTGCCAGCACCGACAGGGGCAATAGCAATCAGCCCCAGCATTTT	CASTDRGNSNQPQHF
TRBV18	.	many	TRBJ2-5	TGTGCCAGCTCACCACCTAGGTACCAAGAGACCCAGTACTTC	CASSPPRYQETQYF
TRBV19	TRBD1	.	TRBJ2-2	TGTGCCAGTATGACAGGGTTTACCACCGGGGAGCTGTTTTTT	CASMTGFTTGELFF
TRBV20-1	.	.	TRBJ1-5	TGCAGTGCTAGAGAGGGATATAGCAATCAGCCCCAGCATTTT	CSAREGYSNQPQHF
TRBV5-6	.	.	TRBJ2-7	TGTGCCAGCACCGCGGACCGATCCTACGAGCAGTACTTC	CASTADRSYEQYF